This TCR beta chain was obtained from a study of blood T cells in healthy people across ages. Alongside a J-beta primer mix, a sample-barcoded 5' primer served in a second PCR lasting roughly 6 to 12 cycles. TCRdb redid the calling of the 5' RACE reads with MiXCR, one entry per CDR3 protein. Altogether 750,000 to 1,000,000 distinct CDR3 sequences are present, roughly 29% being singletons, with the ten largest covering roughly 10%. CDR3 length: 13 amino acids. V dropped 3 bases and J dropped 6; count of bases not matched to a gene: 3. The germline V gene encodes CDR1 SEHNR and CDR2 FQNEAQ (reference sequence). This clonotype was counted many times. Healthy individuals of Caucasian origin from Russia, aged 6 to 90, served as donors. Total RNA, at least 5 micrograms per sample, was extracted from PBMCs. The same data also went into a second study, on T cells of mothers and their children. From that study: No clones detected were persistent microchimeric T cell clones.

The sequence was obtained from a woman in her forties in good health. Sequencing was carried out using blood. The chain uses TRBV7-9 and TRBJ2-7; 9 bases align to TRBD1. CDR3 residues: CASSFGTGSEQYF. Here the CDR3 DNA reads TGTGCCAGCAGCTTCGGGACAGGGTCCGAGCAGTACTTC.